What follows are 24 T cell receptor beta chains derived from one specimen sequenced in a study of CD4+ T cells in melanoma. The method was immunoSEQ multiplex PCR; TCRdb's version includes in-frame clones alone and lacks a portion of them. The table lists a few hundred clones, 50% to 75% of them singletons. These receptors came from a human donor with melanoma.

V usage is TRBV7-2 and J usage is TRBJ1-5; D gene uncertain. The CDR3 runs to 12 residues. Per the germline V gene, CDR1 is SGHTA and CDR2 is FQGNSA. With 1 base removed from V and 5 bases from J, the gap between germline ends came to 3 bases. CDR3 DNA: TGTGCCAGCAGCTTAGACCATCAGCCCCAGCATTTT. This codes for CASSLDHQPQHF.

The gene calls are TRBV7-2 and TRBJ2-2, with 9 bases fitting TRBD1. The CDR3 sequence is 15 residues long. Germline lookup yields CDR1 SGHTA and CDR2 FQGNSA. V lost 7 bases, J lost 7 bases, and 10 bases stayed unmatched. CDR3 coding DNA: TGTGCCAGCACCCCGGGGACAGGGTATATCGGGGAGCTGTTTTTT. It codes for CASTPGTGYIGELFF.

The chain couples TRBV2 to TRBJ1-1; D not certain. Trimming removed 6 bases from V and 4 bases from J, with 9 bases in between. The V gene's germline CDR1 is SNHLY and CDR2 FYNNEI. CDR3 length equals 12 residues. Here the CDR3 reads CASSGFGTEAFF. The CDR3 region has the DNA TGTGCCAGCAGCGGGTTCGGCACTGAAGCTTTCTTT.

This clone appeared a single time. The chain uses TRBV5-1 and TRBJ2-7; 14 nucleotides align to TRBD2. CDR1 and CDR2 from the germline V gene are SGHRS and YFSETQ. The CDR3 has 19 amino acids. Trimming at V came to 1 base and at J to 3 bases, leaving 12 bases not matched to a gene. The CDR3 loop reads CASSLLGTSGSGSGYEQYF. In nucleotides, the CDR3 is TGCGCCAGCAGCTTGTTGGGGACTAGCGGGAGCGGATCGGGCTACGAGCAGTACTTC. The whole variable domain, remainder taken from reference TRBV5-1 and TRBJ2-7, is KAGVTQTPRYLIKTRGQQVTLSCSPISGHRSVSWYQQTPGQGLQFLFEYFSETQRNKGNFPGRFSGRQFSNSRSEMNVSTLELGDSALYLCASSLLGTSGSGSGYEQYFGPGTRLTVT.

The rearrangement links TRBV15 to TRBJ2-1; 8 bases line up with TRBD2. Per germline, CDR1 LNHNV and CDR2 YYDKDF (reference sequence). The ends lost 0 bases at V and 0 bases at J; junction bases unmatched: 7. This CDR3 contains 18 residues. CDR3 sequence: CATSRDFSGDSSYNEQFF. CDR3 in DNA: TGTGCCACCAGCAGAGACTTTAGCGGGGATAGCTCCTACAATGAGCAGTTCTTC.

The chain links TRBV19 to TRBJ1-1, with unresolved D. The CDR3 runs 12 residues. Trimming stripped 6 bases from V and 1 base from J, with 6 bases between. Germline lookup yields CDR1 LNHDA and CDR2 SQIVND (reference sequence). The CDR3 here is CASSLRNTEAFF. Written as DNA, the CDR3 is TGTGCCAGTAGCCTACGGAACACTGAAGCTTTCTTT.

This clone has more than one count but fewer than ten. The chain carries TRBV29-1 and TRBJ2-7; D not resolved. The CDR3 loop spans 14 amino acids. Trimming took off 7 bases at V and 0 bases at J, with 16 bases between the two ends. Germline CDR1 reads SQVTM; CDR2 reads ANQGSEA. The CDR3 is CSAYTAGPSYEQYF. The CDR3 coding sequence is TGCAGCGCCTACACGGCAGGTCCCTCCTACGAGCAGTACTTC.

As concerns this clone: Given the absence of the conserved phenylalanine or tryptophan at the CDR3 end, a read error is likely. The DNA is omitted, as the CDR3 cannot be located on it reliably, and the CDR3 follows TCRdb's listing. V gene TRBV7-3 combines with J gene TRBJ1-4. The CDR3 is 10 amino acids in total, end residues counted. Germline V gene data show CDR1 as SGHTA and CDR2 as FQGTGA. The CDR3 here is CASRYSVVVG.

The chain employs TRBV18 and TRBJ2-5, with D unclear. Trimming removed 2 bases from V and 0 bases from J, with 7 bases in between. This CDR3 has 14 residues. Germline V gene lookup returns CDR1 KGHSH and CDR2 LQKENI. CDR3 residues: CASSPMAHQETQYF. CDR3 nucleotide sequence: TGTGCCAGCTCACCAATGGCACACCAAGAGACCCAGTACTTC.

CDR3 sequence (DNA): TGTGCCAGCAGTTACAATCCCGACTCCTACGAGCAGTACTTC. This encodes CASSYNPDSYEQYF. The chain employs TRBV6-5 and TRBJ2-7; D unclear. V lost 2 bases, J lost 0 bases, and 8 bases lay in between. The length of the CDR3 is 14 residues. Germline V gene data show CDR1 as MNHEY and CDR2 as SVGAGI.

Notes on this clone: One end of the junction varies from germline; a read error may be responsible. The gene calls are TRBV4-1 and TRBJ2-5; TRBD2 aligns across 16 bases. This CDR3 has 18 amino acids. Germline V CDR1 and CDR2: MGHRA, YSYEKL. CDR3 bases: TGCGCCAGCAGCCAAGCGGTTCCGGGACTAGCGGGAGGGGTGACCCGGTACTTC. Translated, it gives CASSQAVPGLAGGVTRYF.

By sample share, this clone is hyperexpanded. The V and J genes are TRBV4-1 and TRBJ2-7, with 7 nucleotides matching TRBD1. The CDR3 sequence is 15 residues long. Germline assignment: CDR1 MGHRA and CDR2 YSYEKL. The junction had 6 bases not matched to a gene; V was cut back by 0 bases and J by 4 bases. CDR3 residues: CASSQDHRGLYEQYF. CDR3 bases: TGCGCCAGCAGCCAAGATCACAGGGGCTTGTACGAGCAGTACTTC.

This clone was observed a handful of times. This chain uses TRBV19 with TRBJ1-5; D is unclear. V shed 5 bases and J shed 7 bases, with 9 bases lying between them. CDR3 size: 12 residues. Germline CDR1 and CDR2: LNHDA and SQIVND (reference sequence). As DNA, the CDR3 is TGTGCCAGTAGTTTCGTTGGGCAGCCCCAGCATTTT. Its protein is CASSFVGQPQHF.

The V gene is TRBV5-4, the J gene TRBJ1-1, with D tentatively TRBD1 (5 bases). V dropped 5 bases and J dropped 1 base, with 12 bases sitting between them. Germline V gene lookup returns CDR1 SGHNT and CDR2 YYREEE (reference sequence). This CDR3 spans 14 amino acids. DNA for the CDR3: TGTGCCAGCAGTTTCGAAACAGGGAACACTGAAGCTTTCTTT. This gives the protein CASSFETGNTEAFF.

CDR3 in DNA: TGTGCCAGCAGGCGGAATCAAGCGGCGTACGAGCAGTACTTC. Amino acids: CASRRNQAAYEQYF. V gene TRBV6-6 combines with J gene TRBJ2-7, with TRBD2 as a possible D gene (5 bases). This CDR3 is 14 amino acids long. The V end lost 6 bases, the J end lost 4 bases, and 16 bases lay between the germline ends. Germline V CDR1 and CDR2: MNHNY, SVGAGI (reference sequence).

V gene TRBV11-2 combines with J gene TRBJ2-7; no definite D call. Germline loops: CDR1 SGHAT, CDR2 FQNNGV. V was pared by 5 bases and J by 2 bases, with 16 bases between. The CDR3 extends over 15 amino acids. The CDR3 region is CASSVQIAEAYEQYF. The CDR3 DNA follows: TGTGCCAGCAGCGTTCAGATAGCCGAAGCCTACGAGCAGTACTTC.

The CDR3 DNA follows: TGTGCCAGCAGCTTAGCGGGGGACCACAATGAGCAGTTCTTC. It yields the protein CASSLAGDHNEQFF. This rearrangement joins TRBV7-7 to TRBJ2-1, with D perhaps TRBD1 or TRBD2 (5 bases each). The V gene's germline CDR1 is SSHAT and CDR2 FNYEAQ (reference sequence). The CDR3 is 14 amino acids. V shed 0 bases and J shed 5 bases, with 8 bases lying between them.

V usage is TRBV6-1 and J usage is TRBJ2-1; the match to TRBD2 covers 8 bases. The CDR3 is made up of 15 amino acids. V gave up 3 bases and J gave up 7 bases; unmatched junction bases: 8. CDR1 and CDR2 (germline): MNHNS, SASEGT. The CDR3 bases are TGTGCCAGCAGTGATGGGGCGGGAGGTACAAATGAGCAGTTCTTC. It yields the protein CASSDGAGGTNEQFF.

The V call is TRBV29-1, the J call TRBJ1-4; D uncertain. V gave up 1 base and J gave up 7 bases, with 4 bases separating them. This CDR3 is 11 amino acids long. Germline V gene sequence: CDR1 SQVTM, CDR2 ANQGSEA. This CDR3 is CSVEVGEKLFF. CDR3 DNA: TGCAGCGTTGAAGTAGGTGAAAAACTGTTTTTT.

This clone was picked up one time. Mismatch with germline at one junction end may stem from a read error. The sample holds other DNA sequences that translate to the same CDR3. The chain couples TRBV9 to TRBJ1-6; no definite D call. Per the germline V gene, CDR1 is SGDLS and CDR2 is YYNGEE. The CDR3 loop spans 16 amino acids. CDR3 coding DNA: TGTGCTAGCAGCGTAGATTCGACGGCAAATAATTCACCCCTCCACTTT. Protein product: CASSVDSTANNSPLHF.

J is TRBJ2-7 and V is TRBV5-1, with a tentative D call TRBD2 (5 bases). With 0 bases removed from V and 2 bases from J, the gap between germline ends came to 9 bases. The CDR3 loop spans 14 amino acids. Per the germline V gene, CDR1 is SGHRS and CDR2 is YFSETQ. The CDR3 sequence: CASSLAGVTYEQYF. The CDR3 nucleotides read TGCGCCAGCAGCTTGGCCGGGGTTACCTACGAGCAGTACTTC.

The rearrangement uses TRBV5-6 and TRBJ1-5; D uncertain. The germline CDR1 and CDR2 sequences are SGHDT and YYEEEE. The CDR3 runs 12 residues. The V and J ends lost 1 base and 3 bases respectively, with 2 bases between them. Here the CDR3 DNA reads TGTGCCAGCAGCTTGAACAATCAGCCCCAGCATTTT. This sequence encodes CASSLNNQPQHF. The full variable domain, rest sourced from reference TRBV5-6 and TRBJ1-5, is DAGVTQSPTHLIKTRGQQVTLRCSPKSGHDTVSWYQQALGQGPQFIFQYYEEEERQRGNFPDRFSGHQFPNYSSELNVNALLLGDSALYLCASSLNNQPQHFGDGTRLSIL.

CDR3 DNA sequence: TGTGCCAGCAGCTTAAACGTACTAGCGGGAGAGACCCAGTACTTC. It is translated as CASSLNVLAGETQYF. The chain carries TRBV11-2 and TRBJ2-5; 9 bases are shared with TRBD2. With 2 bases clipped from V and 4 bases from J, the junction kept 5 bases outside the gene matches. The CDR3 consists of 15 residues. Germline CDR1 reads SGHAT; CDR2 reads FQNNGV.

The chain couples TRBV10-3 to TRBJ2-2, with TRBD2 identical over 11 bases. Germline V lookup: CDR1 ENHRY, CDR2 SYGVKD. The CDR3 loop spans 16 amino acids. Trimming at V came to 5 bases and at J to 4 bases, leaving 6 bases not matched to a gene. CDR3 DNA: TGTGCCATCAGTTCCGCTAGCGGGGGGTTCACCGGGGAGCTGTTTTTT. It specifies CAISSASGGFTGELFF.